A single T cell receptor (beta chain) is shown here with its context. Its matching antigen is unknown. One end of the junction does not line up with germline, which may come from a read error. The source of the sample is a study of molecular identifiers for immune sequencing clone quantification. Study results and limitations: The study reportedly detected spiked Jurkat TCR RNA from one cell among some 940,000 naive cells.

Germline CDR1 is SEHNR and CDR2 is FQNEAQ (reference sequence). The CDR3 length is 12 residues. Previously reported methods and listed TCR primers produced the bulk TCR libraries. TCRdb used MiXCR to reprocess the PCR reads, holding one entry per CDR3 protein. The table lists around 82,000 distinct CDR3 sequences, under 20% of them singletons. Sequenced material: naive CD8+ T cells from blood, with Jurkat cell RNA spiked in. Subset in this sample: FACS-sorted CD8+CD4-CCR7+CD45RA+ naive T cells. The TCR was taken from a human donor in good health. Some libraries in this study had Jurkat cell RNA spiked in. The V call is TRBV7-9, the J call TRBJ2-7; tentatively, D is TRBD2 (6 bases). CDR3 sequence: CASSPPLAGIIF. CDR3 bases: TGTGCCAGCAGTCCTCCCTTGGCGGGAATCATCTTC.